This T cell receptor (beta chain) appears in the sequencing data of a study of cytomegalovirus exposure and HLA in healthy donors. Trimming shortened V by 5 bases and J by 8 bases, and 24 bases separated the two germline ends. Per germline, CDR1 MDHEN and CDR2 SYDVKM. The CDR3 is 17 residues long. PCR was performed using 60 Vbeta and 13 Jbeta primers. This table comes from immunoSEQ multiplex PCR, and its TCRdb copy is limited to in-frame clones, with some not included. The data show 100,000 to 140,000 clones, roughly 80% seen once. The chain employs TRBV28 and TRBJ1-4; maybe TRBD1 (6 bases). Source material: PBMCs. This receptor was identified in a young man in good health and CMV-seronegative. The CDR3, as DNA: TGTGCCAGCAGTCCCTGGGGGGGGGCGCGGAAGAGGGAAAAACTGTTTTTT. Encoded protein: CASSPWGGARKREKLFF.